Included here is one T cell receptor beta chain sequence, with context. Per the authors' pipeline: The authors estimated nucleated cell counts from reference gene primer amplification. Method: immunoSEQ multiplex PCR; TCRdb's copy keeps in-frame clones and lacks some. V, J and clone size reflect that table, while D and trimming were determined from the DNA. The sample carries over 55,000 clones, 85% to 90% recorded once. This sample stems from a study of blood T cell repertoires in COVID-19. Background on the study: Sources were T cells, B-cell-depleted T cells, or PBMCs; the material itself was cDNA or gDNA.

The CDR3 loop spans 17 amino acids. V gave up 0 bases and J gave up 4 bases, with 20 bases separating them. Germline V gene sequence: CDR1 SGHKS, CDR2 YYEKEE (reference sequence). The chain carries TRBV5-5 and TRBJ2-7; a weak D match, TRBD1 (6 bases). Sequencing was performed on peripheral blood. The receptor comes from a man aged 50-59 years with active COVID-19. CDR3 in amino acids: CASSLGRGINEAYEQYF. The DNA for the CDR3 is TGTGCCAGCAGCTTGGGCAGGGGAATTAACGAAGCATACGAGCAGTACTTC. The entire variable domain, with the rest obtained from reference TRBV5-5 and TRBJ2-7, is as follows: DAGVTQSPTHLIKTRGQQVTLRCSPISGHKSVSWYQQVLGQGPQFIFQYYEKEERGRGNFPDRFSARQFPNYSSELNVNALLLGDSALYLCASSLGRGINEAYEQYFGPGTRLTVT.